This entry is about one T cell receptor beta chain. The antigen this receptor binds is unknown. The record has no base qualities; no much larger clone is one base away. This record comes from a study of blood T cell repertoires in COVID-19 (TCRdb year 2020). Study-wide context: Samples covering the acute and convalescent phases of COVID-19 were provided by collaborators in the United States, Italy and Spain. Samples came from the ongoing ImmuneRACE study (first 160 participants) plus 1,254 subjects from 6 global collaborators. Deeply sampled blood TCRbeta repertoires from subjects exposed to, actively infected with, or recovered from COVID-19 were included in the dataset. The material from the prospective study consisted of cDNA or gDNA derived from T cells, B-cell-depleted T cells, or PBMCs. A de-identified subject ID, COVID-19 status, age in years and sex were almost always included in the sample metadata. Where available, HLA class I and class II types were taken from metadata supplied by the sample provider and were not determined by assay-based typing. The repertoires were released in a freely available public database intended as a resource for research on the immune response to SARS-CoV-2.

The full study reports these points: Clinical and demographic metadata were provided uncurated, with the amount varying by source and participant.

Between the V and J ends, shortened by 4 bases and 3 bases respectively, the junction contains 10 bases. Per the germline V gene, MNHEY is the CDR1 and SVGAGI is the CDR2. Reading from cysteine to phenylalanine, the CDR3 counts 14 amino acids. Only the CDR3 part of the read is kept: 42 bases, read in frame from the first base. The immunoSEQ Assay, a bias-controlled multiplex PCR, was used to amplify TCRbeta CDR3 regions from genomic DNA. The paper's data handling went like this. Nucleated cell counts per sample were estimated from amplification of reference gene primers within the assay. Sequence reads were collapsed and filtered to measure the absolute abundance of every unique TCRbeta CDR3 rearrangement. For each sample, productive Simpson clonality was calculated as the square root of Simpson's diversity index over productive rearrangements. TCRdb took over this immuneACCESS table, retaining in-frame rearrangements with V and J assigned. Such tables are incomplete; in checked studies, under half of the missing clones stem from an unresolved V gene, and the remainder is unexplained. The V and J calls and the clone size are those of that table, but D and trimming were determined from the DNA. Across this sample there are some 490,000 clones, with roughly nine tenths seen only once. The ten largest clones take up under 9.5% of the sample.

Enrolling through a virtual design, the prospective study's participants ranged in age from roughly 18 to 100 years and lived across 24 United States geographic areas. To assign participants to cohorts, the prospective study relied on clinical history that participants themselves reported in a screening survey and a study questionnaire. ImmuneRACE Cohort 3 recovered participants were defined by two consecutive negative NP/OP PCR tests, healthcare professional clearance, or symptom resolution. Each participant in the prospective study had whole blood, serum and a nasopharyngeal or oropharyngeal swab collected by mobile phlebotomists. Over a 2-month period, participants in the prospective study had the option of providing additional blood draws and questionnaires. Prospective study blood samples were shipped either frozen or at room temperature before DNA extraction.

Recombination joined TRBV6-5 with TRBJ1-5; tentative D gene TRBD1, with 6 bases matching. The sequence derives from a woman in her fifties or sixties who had recovered from COVID-19. Sequenced input: PBMCs or T cells enriched from blood (not recorded which). The CDR3 amino acid sequence is: CASSSGQYNQPQHF. The sequenced DNA: TGTGCCAGCAGTTCCGGACAGTACAATCAGCCCCAGCATTTT.